The 32 T cell receptor beta chains reported below all come from one sample, sequenced in a study of blood T cells in healthy people across ages. A second PCR of 7 to 11 cycles used a sample-barcoded 5' primer and a J-beta primer mix. Each CDR3 protein is one row after TCRdb ran MiXCR on the 5' RACE reads. The sample shows 920,000 or so distinct CDR3 sequences, more than 40% of them seen only once. Material for sequencing was blood. The receptors here all came from a woman in her sixties or seventies in good health.

V and J are TRBV20-1 and TRBJ1-1, with 9 bases fitting TRBD1. Germline V CDR1 and CDR2: DFQATT, SNEGSKA (reference sequence). The CDR3 contains 15 residues. The CDR3 coding sequence is TGCAATGCGGAGGACAGGGGCGGAGTAAGCACTGAAGCTTTCTTT. Amino acid sequence: CNAEDRGGVSTEAFF.

This clonotype has only a few counts. CDR3: CASSNTALRQGQLGEQYF. CDR3 coding DNA: TGTGCCAGCAGCAACACGGCGTTGAGACAGGGCCAACTAGGGGAGCAGTACTTC. The V gene is TRBV21-1, the J gene TRBJ2-5; TRBD2, the table's D call, was not compared with the DNA. TRBV21-1 is a documented pseudogene. The CDR3 sequence is 18 residues long.

In its sample, this clonotype was seen a few times. This sequence joins TRBV7-9 and TRBJ1-1, with 7 bases aligning to TRBD1. Germline CDR1 SEHNR, CDR2 FQNEAQ (reference sequence). The CDR3 spans 16 residues. J gave up 3 bases and V 5 bases, and 12 bases lay outside the gene matches. The CDR3 region is CASSETGAVWDTEAFF. CDR3 sequence (DNA): TGTGCCAGCAGCGAAACAGGGGCGGTTTGGGACACTGAAGCTTTCTTT.

The V call is TRBV9, the J call TRBJ2-7, with no clear D. This CDR3 is built from 15 residues. The germline V and J ends were trimmed by 0 bases and 0 bases, with 10 bases remaining between them. CDR1 and CDR2 from the germline V gene are SGDLS and YYNGEE. Written as DNA, the CDR3 is TGTGCCAGCAGCGTAGCTCCGACTGTCTCCTACGAGCAGTACTTC. Translated: CASSVAPTVSYEQYF.

This clonotype was counted ten times or more. The chain carries TRBV12-3 or TRBV12-4 and TRBJ2-5; D remains ambiguous. The ends were cut back, 3 bases at V and 0 bases at J, with 2 bases in the middle. The CDR3 extends over 12 amino acids. In DNA form, the CDR3 reads TGTGCCAGCAGTTTGAACCAAGAGACCCAGTACTTC. This codes for CASSLNQETQYF.

The chain uses TRBV3-1 and TRBJ2-7; D tentatively fits TRBD1 or TRBD2 (5 bases each). The J call could be wrong; TRBJ2-5 is a better fit for the DNA end. Germline loops: CDR1 LGHDT, CDR2 YNNKEL (reference sequence). CDR3 length equals 15 residues. CDR3 coding DNA: TGTGCCAGCAGCCTAAACCCCGGGACGGAAGAGACCCAGTACTTC. It specifies CASSLNPGTEETQYF.

The sample holds a few counts of this clonotype. V is TRBV10-3 and J is TRBJ2-4; 14 bases align to TRBD2. The J call may be incorrect, as the DNA end agrees better with TRBJ2-7. Germline V CDR1 and CDR2: ENHRY, SYGVKD. This CDR3 comprises 16 residues. CDR3 DNA sequence: TGTGCCATCAGTGACTTCGGACTAGCGGGAGGTAGCGAGCAGTACTTC. Its translation is CAISDFGLAGGSEQYF.

V is TRBV6-5 and J is TRBJ2-1; TRBD1 is a possible D gene (6 bases). V lost 3 bases and J 7 bases, leaving 13 bases between the germline ends. This CDR3 contains 14 residues. CDR1 and CDR2 from the germline V gene are MNHEY and SVGAGI. This chain's CDR3 is CASSYGLGANEQFF. The CDR3 bases are TGTGCCAGCAGTTATGGTTTGGGGGCTAATGAGCAGTTCTTC.

This clonotype has only a few counts. The V and J genes are TRBV29-1 and TRBJ2-7, with D perhaps matching TRBD1 or TRBD2 (7 bases each). This CDR3 is 13 amino acids long. The V gene lost 4 bases and the J gene lost 4 bases, with 14 bases spanning the gap. Germline CDR1 and CDR2: SQVTM and ANQGSEA. The CDR3 is CSVGWEGAYEQYF. The CDR3 DNA reads TGCAGCGTTGGATGGGAGGGGGCATACGAGCAGTACTTC.

DNA of the CDR3: TGTGCCAGCAGCAAGGCATCGCAGGGACTCTATAGCAATCAGCCCCAGCATTTT. Translated, it gives CASSKASQGLYSNQPQHF. This rearrangement joins TRBV21-1 to TRBJ1-5. TRBV21-1 constitutes a pseudogene. This CDR3 has 18 amino acids.

The chain couples TRBV6-1 to TRBJ2-5; D may correspond to TRBD1 or TRBD2 (5 bases each). CDR3 length: 14 residues. Trimming pared 6 bases from V and 11 bases from J, leaving 22 bases between. CDR1 and CDR2 from the germline V gene are MNHNS and SASEGT. CDR3 coding DNA: TGTGCCAGCAGGAAACTAGGCGCATTAGGGGAGCAGTACTTC. It encodes CASRKLGALGEQYF.

This clonotype showed up many times. V gene TRBV25-1 combines with J gene TRBJ2-7, with a weak D call TRBD2 (5 bases). The germline V gene encodes CDR1 MGHDK and CDR2 SYGVNS. The length of the CDR3 is 14 residues. V lost 4 bases to trimming and J lost 0 bases, with 10 bases between them. CDR3 bases: TGTGCCAGCAGTGCCACTGGGAGCTCCTACGAGCAGTACTTC. This encodes CASSATGSSYEQYF.

This clonotype has a handful of counts. The V and J genes are TRBV27 and TRBJ1-5, with D possibly TRBD1 on 5 matching bases. Germline V gene data show CDR1 as MNHEY and CDR2 as SMNVEV (reference sequence). The CDR3 is 15 residues long. V shed 3 bases and J shed 4 bases, with 13 bases lying between them. CDR3 nucleotide sequence: TGTGCCAGCAGTTTCCTAGGGACGGCGAATCAGCCCCAGCATTTT. Protein: CASSFLGTANQPQHF.

The chain recombines TRBV15 with TRBJ1-2; D remains ambiguous. V dropped 0 bases and J dropped 8 bases, with 13 bases sitting between them. Germline CDR1 LNHNV, CDR2 YYDKDF (reference sequence). CDR3 length: 14 residues. The CDR3 loop is CATSRDHGLRGYTF. The CDR3 DNA reads TGTGCCACCAGCAGAGATCACGGATTAAGGGGCTACACCTTC.

The chain recombines TRBV5-1 with TRBJ1-2; perhaps TRBD1 as D (6 bases). Between the trimmed V and J ends, which lost 4 bases and 6 bases, there was a span of 16 bases. The germline V gene has CDR1 SGHRS and CDR2 YFSETQ. There are 14 residues in the CDR3. Here the CDR3 DNA reads TGCGCCAGCAGCCCCGAGGCGGCAGGGGATGGCTACACCTTC. Residues: CASSPEAAGDGYTF.

This clonotype has more than one count but fewer than ten. The V and J genes are TRBV20-1 and TRBJ2-5; 8 bases agree with TRBD2. V lost 1 base, J lost 4 bases, and 2 bases stayed unmatched. The CDR3 has 13 residues. Germline V CDR1 and CDR2: DFQATT, SNEGSKA (reference sequence). The CDR3 region has the DNA TGCAGTGCTAGAGCCCTAGCGGGAGAGACCCAGTACTTC. It codes for CSARALAGETQYF.

This clonotype was detected once. One junction end does not reproduce the germline sequence, and a read error may be involved. Here the CDR3 DNA reads TGCGCCAGCAGCCGAGGTGGGGGCTCATTGAACACTGGAGCTTTCTTT. Protein sequence: CASSRGGGSLNTGAFF. This sequence joins TRBV5-1 and TRBJ1-1; possibly TRBD1 for D (6 bases). CDR1 SGHRS and CDR2 YFSETQ come from the germline V gene. The CDR3 runs 16 residues.

This clonotype was observed once. The chain is built from TRBV5-1 and TRBJ2-5; the match to TRBD2 covers 10 bases. This CDR3 comprises 15 residues. After removal of 4 bases from V and 5 bases from J, the junction contained 8 bases not matched to a gene. CDR1 and CDR2 (germline): SGHRS, YFSETQ. CDR3 protein: CASSQAGGIGETQYF. The DNA of the CDR3 is TGCGCCAGCAGCCAAGCGGGAGGGATTGGGGAGACCCAGTACTTC.

The genes are TRBV5-1 and TRBJ2-3, with D tentatively TRBD2 (5 bases). CDR1 and CDR2 from the germline V gene are SGHRS and YFSETQ. V was shortened by 0 bases and J by 1 base, with 6 bases between the two germline ends. There are 14 residues in the CDR3. CDR3 residues: CASSLDSGTDTQYF. CDR3 nucleotides: TGCGCCAGCAGCTTGGATAGCGGCACAGATACGCAGTATTTT.

The chain couples TRBV9 to TRBJ2-5; 10 bases fit TRBD2. The germline V gene has CDR1 SGDLS and CDR2 YYNGEE. CDR3 length equals 18 residues. V dropped 0 bases and J dropped 1; count of bases not matched to a gene: 9. The CDR3 DNA sequence: TGTGCCAGCAGCGTAGGGCGTGCGGGACTAGCGAGCCAAGAGACCCAGTACTTC. Amino acids: CASSVGRAGLASQETQYF.

The genes are TRBV20-1 and TRBJ2-1; D call uncertain. Germline CDR1 DFQATT, CDR2 SNEGSKA (reference sequence). The CDR3 consists of 16 residues. Trimming took off 0 bases at V and 1 base at J, with 13 bases between the two ends. The CDR3 is CSARDVAPVSYNEQFF. CDR3 in DNA: TGCAGTGCTAGAGATGTAGCTCCCGTTTCCTACAATGAGCAGTTCTTC.

The chain uses TRBV7-9 and TRBJ1-1; weak D call: TRBD1 (6 bases). The CDR3 consists of 13 residues. Between the trimmed V and J ends, which lost 5 bases and 5 bases, there was a span of 12 bases. Germline V CDR1 and CDR2: SEHNR, FQNEAQ (reference sequence). CDR3 protein: CASSLAGATEAFF. The CDR3, as DNA: TGTGCCAGCAGCCTGGCAGGGGCGACTGAAGCTTTCTTT.

The J gene is TRBJ2-7, the V gene TRBV28; either TRBD1 or TRBD2 may fit D (6 bases each). V shed 6 bases and J shed 2 bases, with 14 bases lying between them. The germline gives CDR1 MDHEN, CDR2 SYDVKM. This CDR3 is built from 14 residues. The CDR3 DNA follows: TGTGCCAGCAGGTTAGGGGGGTTAGCCTACGAGCAGTACTTC. The encoded protein is CASRLGGLAYEQYF.

J is TRBJ1-5 and V is TRBV7-9; D is ambiguous. Germline V gene data show CDR1 as SEHNR and CDR2 as FQNEAQ (reference sequence). With 5 bases removed from V and 9 bases from J, the gap between germline ends came to 17 bases. The CDR3 has 14 residues. The CDR3 region has the DNA TGTGCCAGCAGCACAGAAGACCGGGTTTGGCCCCAGCATTTT. Protein product: CASSTEDRVWPQHF.

This clonotype came up a few times. The chain joins TRBV15 to TRBJ2-3; 10 bases match TRBD2. The ends lost 2 bases at V and 3 bases at J; junction bases unmatched: 2. The CDR3 sequence is 15 residues long. CDR1 is LNHNV, CDR2 YYDKDF, per germline (reference sequence). The DNA for the CDR3 is TGTGCCACCAGCAGACTAGCGGGAGCAACAGATACGCAGTATTTT. This sequence encodes CATSRLAGATDTQYF. Together with reference TRBV15 and TRBJ2-3, the CDR3 gives the full variable domain: DAMVIQNPRYQVTQFGKPVTLSCSQTLNHNVMYWYQQKSSQAPKLLFHYYDKDFNNEADTPDNFQSRRPNTSFCFLDIRSPGLGDTAMYLCATSRLAGATDTQYFGPGTRLTVL.

The chain is built from TRBV6-5 and TRBJ2-5; maybe TRBD1 (6 bases). Trimming stripped 2 bases from V and 6 bases from J, with 16 bases between. Germline assignment: CDR1 MNHEY and CDR2 SVGAGI. This CDR3 region has 15 residues. The CDR3 reads CASSYSSVGAKTQYF. The DNA of the CDR3 is TGTGCCAGCAGTTACAGCTCGGTGGGGGCTAAGACCCAGTACTTC.

This sequence joins TRBV20-1 and TRBJ2-7, with TRBD1 identical over 7 bases. The CDR3 length is 15 residues. Germline V lookup: CDR1 DFQATT, CDR2 SNEGSKA (reference sequence). Trimming cost V 5 bases and J 4 bases; bases outside gene matches: 14. The CDR3 nucleotides are TGCAGTGCTCAGCCCTTAAGGGACAGTCTATACGAGCAGTACTTC. Amino acids: CSAQPLRDSLYEQYF.

The rearrangement joins TRBV5-1 to TRBJ2-4, with D possibly matching TRBD2 (6 bases). The V and J ends lost 0 bases and 0 bases respectively, with 13 bases between them. In germline, CDR1 is SGHRS, CDR2 YFSETQ. The CDR3 covers 17 residues. CDR3 sequence reads: CASSLAPGAPAKNIQYF. The CDR3 bases are TGCGCCAGCAGCTTGGCCCCGGGAGCCCCAGCCAAAAACATTCAGTACTTC.

The chain couples TRBV29-1 to TRBJ2-3; 7 bases map to TRBD2. J was trimmed by 5 bases and V by 1 base; bases with no gene match: 6. The germline V gene has CDR1 SQVTM and CDR2 ANQGSEA. The CDR3 covers 14 residues. The CDR3: CSVEGRGRIDTQYF. CDR3 sequence (DNA): TGCAGCGTTGAAGGGCGCGGGAGAATAGATACGCAGTATTTT.

V is TRBV12-3 or TRBV12-4 and J is TRBJ1-4; 7 bases match TRBD1. The CDR3 extends over 12 amino acids. The V and J ends lost 11 bases and 5 bases, in that order; junction bases with no gene match: 5. Here the CDR3 reads CALDRRNEKLFF. CDR3 DNA sequence: TGTGCCTTGGACAGGAGGAATGAAAAACTGTTTTTT.

The chain recombines TRBV10-3 with TRBJ2-6; either TRBD1 or TRBD2 may fit D (7 bases each). Trimming left V 11 bases short and J 3 bases short, with 32 bases between. This CDR3 has 20 residues. Germline CDR1 reads ENHRY; CDR2 reads SYGVKD. The CDR3 here is CASTSGGVGAEVFGANVLTF. The CDR3 DNA follows: TGTGCCTCCACCTCAGGGGGGGTAGGGGCAGAGGTTTTTGGGGCCAACGTCCTGACTTTC.

This clonotype occurred a few times. This sequence joins TRBV29-1 and TRBJ2-7; maybe TRBD1 (6 bases). The germline CDR1 and CDR2 sequences are SQVTM and ANQGSEA. The CDR3 totals 11 residues. V was trimmed by 6 bases and J by 7 bases, leaving 13 bases between them. The CDR3: CSVDRLNEQYF. CDR3 nucleotide sequence: TGCAGCGTCGACAGGCTCAATGAGCAGTACTTC.